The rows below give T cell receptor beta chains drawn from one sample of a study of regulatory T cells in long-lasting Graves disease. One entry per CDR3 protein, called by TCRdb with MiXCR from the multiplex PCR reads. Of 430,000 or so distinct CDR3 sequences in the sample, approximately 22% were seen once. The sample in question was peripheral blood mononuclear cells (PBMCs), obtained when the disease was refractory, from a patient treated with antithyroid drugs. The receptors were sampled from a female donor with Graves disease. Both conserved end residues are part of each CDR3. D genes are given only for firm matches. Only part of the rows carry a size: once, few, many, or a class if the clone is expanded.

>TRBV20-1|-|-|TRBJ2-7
CSARVDAGPYEQYF
TGCAGTGCTAGAGTAGATGCGGGACCCTACGAGCAGTACTTC
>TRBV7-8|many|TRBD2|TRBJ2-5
CASSTRLAGGPGETQYF
TGTGCCAGCAGCACTCGACTAGCGGGAGGGCCGGGGGAGACCCAGTACTTC
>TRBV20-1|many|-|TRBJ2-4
CSARGLDSQYF
TGCAGTGCTAGAGGTCTGGACAGTCAGTACTTC
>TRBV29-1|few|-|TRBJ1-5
CSAGTGGEPQHF
TGCAGCGCGGGGACGGGTGGTGAGCCCCAGCATTTT
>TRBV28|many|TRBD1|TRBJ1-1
CASSNRGFNTEAFF
TGTGCCAGCAGTAACAGGGGTTTTAACACTGAAGCTTTCTTT
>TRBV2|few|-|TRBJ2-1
CASGQNNEQFF
TGTGCCAGCGGGCAGAACAATGAGCAGTTCTTC
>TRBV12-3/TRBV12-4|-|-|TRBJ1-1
CASRLQGHLNTEAFF
TGTGCCAGCAGACTTCAGGGACACTTGAACACTGAAGCTTTCTTT
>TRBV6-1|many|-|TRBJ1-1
CASRAPARGIMNTEAFF
TGTGCCAGCAGAGCCCCGGCCAGGGGAATTATGAACACTGAAGCTTTCTTT
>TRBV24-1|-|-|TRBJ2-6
CATSGRETGANVLTF
TGTGCCACCAGTGGTAGGGAAACTGGGGCCAACGTCCTGACTTTC
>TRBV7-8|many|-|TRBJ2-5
CASSFSEETQYF
TGTGCCAGCAGCTTCAGTGAAGAGACCCAGTACTTC